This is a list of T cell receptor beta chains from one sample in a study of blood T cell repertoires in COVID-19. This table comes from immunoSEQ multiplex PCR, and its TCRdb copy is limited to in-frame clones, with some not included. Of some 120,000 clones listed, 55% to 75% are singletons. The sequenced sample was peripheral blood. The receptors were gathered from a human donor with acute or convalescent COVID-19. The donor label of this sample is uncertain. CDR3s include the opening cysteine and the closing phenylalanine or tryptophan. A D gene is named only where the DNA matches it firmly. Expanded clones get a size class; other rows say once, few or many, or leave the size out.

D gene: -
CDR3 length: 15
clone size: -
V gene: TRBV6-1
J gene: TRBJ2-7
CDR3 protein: CASSEAGTRGYEQYF
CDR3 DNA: TGTGCCAGCAGTGAAGCCGGGACTCGGGGGTACGAGCAGTACTTC

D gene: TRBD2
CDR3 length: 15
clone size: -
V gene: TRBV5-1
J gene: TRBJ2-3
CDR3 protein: CASTLSGRETDTQYF
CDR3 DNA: TGCGCCAGCACTCTGTCCGGGAGGGAGACAGATACGCAGTATTTT

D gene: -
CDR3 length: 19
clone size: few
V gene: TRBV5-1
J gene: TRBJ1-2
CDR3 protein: CASSRTLGGNTSVGYGYTF
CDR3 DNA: TGCGCCAGCAGCAGGACTCTGGGGGGGAACACAAGTGTTGGCTATGGCTACACCTTC

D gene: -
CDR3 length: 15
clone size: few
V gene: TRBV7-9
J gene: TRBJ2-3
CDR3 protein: CASSFSGSSTDTQYF
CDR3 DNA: TGTGCCAGCAGCTTTTCAGGGTCAAGCACAGATACGCAGTATTTT

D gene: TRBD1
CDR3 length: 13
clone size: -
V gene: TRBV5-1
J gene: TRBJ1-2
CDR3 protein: CASSPGQQGGYTF
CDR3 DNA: TGCGCCAGCAGCCCGGGACAGCAGGGGGGCTACACCTTC

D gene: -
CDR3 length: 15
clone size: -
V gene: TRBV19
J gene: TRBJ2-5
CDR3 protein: CASSMGPGGQETQYF
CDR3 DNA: TGTGCCAGTAGTATGGGCCCCGGAGGGCAAGAGACCCAGTACTTC

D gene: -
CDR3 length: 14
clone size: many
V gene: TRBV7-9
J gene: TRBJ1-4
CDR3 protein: CASSLGQGNEKLFF
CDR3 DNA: TGTGCCAGCAGCTTAGGGCAGGGGAATGAAAAACTGTTTTTT

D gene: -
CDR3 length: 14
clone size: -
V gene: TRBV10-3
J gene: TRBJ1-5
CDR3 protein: CAISRDNSNQPQHF
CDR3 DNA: TGTGCCATCAGCCGGGACAATAGCAATCAGCCCCAGCATTTT

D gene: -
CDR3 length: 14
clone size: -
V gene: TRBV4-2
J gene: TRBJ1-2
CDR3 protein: CASSQRRVRHGYTF
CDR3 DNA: TGTGCCAGCAGCCAGAGGCGGGTTAGGCATGGCTACACCTTC

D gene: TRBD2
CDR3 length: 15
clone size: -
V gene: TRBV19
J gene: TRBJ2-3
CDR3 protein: CASSDSGAGTDTQYF
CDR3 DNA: TGTGCCAGTAGTGATAGCGGGGCGGGGACAGATACGCAGTATTTT

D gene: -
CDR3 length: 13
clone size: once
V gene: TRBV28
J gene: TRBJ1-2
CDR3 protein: CASKGTQRHGYTF
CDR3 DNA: TGTGCCAGCAAGGGGACACAACGCCATGGCTACACCTTC

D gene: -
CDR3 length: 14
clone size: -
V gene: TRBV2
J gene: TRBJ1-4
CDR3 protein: CASRYRVHGEKLFF
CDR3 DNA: TGTGCCAGCAGGTACAGGGTTCACGGGGAAAAACTGTTTTTT

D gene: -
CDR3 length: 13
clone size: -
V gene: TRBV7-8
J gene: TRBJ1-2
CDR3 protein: CASSLRTDYGYTF
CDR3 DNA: TGTGCCAGCAGCTTAAGGACAGACTATGGCTACACCTTC

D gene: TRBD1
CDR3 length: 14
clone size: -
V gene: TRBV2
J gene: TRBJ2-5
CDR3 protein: CASSAERGLATQYF
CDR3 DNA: TGTGCCAGCAGTGCAGAGAGGGGGCTTGCGACCCAGTACTTC

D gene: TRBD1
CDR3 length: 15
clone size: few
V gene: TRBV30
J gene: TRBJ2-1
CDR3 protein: CAWSPDRVGRNEQFF
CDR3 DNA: TGTGCCTGGAGCCCCGACAGGGTTGGACGTAATGAGCAGTTCTTC

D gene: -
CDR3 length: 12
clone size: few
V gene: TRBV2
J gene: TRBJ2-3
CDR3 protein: CATEAGTDTQYF
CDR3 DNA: TGTGCCACCGAAGCCGGCACAGATACGCAGTATTTT

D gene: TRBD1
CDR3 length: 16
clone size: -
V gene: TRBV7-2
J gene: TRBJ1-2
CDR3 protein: CASSPTGQAGNYGYTF
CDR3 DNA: TGTGCCAGCAGCCCAACCGGACAGGCGGGGAACTATGGCTACACCTTC

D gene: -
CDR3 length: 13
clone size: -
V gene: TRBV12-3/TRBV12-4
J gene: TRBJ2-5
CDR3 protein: CASSLRRQETQYF
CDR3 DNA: TGTGCCAGCAGTTTAAGGAGGCAAGAGACCCAGTACTTC

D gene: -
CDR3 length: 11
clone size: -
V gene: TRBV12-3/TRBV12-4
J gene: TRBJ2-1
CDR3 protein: CASSFRFEQFF
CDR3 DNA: TGTGCCAGCAGTTTCCGGTTTGAGCAGTTCTTC

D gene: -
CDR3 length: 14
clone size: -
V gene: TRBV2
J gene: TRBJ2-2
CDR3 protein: CASSELRDTGELFF
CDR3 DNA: TGTGCCAGCAGTGAATTGAGGGACACCGGGGAGCTGTTTTTT

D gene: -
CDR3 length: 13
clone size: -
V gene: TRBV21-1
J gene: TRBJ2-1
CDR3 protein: CASTSTENNEQFF
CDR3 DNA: TGTGCCAGCACGTCGACGGAGAACAATGAGCAGTTCTTC

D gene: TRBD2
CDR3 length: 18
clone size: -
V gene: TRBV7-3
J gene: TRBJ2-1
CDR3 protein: CASSPGTSGGSSYNEQFF
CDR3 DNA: TGTGCCAGCAGCCCCGGGACTAGCGGGGGGAGCTCCTACAATGAGCAGTTCTTC

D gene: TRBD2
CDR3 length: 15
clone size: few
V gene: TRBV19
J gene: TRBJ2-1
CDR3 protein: CASSLIAGGKDEQFF
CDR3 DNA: TGTGCCAGTAGTCTCATAGCGGGGGGTAAGGATGAGCAGTTCTTC

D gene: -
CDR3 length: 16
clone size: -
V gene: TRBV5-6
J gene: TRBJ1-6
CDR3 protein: CASSLARRGYNSPLHF
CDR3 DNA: TGTGCCAGCAGCTTGGCCCGCAGGGGTTATAATTCACCCCTCCACTTT

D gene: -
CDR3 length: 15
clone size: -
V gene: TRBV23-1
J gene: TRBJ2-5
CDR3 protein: CASSHSDWAKETQYF
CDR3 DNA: TGCGCCAGCAGTCATTCCGATTGGGCTAAAGAGACCCAGTACTTC

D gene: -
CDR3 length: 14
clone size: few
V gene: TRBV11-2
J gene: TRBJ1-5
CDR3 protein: CASSLSTGAQPQHF
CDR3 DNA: TGTGCCAGCAGCTTATCTACTGGGGCTCAGCCCCAGCATTTT

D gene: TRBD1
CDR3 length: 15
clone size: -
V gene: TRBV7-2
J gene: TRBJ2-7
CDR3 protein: CASSLFPGQGLEQYF
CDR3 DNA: TGTGCCAGCAGCTTGTTCCCGGGACAGGGTCTCGAGCAGTACTTC

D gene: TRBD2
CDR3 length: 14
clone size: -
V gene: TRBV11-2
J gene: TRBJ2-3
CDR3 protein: CASSTSGGGDTQYF
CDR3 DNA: TGTGCCAGCAGCACTAGCGGGGGCGGAGATACGCAGTATTTT

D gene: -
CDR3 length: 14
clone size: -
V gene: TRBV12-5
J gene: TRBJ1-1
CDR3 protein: CASGLGGWGDKAFF
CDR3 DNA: TGTGCTAGTGGTTTAGGAGGTTGGGGTGATAAAGCTTTCTTT

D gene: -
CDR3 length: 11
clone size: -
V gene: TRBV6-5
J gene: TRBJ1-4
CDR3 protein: CASTLREKLFF
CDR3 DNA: TGTGCCAGCACTTTGAGGGAAAAACTGTTTTTT

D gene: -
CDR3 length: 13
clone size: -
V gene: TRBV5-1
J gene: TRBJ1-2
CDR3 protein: CASSFGGDYGYTF
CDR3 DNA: TGCGCCAGCAGCTTCGGGGGGGACTATGGCTACACCTTC

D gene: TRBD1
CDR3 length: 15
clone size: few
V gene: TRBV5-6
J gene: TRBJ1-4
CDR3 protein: CASSEGQVLNEKLFF
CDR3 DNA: TGTGCCAGCAGCGAAGGACAGGTCCTTAATGAAAAACTGTTTTTT

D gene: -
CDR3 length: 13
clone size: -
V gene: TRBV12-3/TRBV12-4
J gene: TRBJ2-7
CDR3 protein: CASSALSSYEQYF
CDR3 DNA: TGTGCCAGCAGTGCCTTGAGCTCCTACGAGCAGTACTTC

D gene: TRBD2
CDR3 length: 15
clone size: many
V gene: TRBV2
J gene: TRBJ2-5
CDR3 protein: CASSEIAGLQETQYF
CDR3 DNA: TGTGCCAGCAGTGAGATAGCGGGGCTTCAAGAGACCCAGTACTTC

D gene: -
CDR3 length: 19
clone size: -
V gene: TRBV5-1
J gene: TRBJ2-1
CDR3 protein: CASSLGLNIVGTDYNEQFF
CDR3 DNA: TGCGCCAGCAGCTTGGGACTGAACATTGTGGGGACTGACTACAATGAGCAGTTCTTC

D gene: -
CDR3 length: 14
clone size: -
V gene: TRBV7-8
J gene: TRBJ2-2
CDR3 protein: CASSLGRGAGELFF
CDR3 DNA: TGTGCCAGCAGCTTAGGCAGGGGGGCCGGGGAGCTGTTTTTT

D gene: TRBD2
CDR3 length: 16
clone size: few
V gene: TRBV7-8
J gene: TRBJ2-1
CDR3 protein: CASSPRTSGGSGEQFF
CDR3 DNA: TGTGCCAGCAGCCCAAGGACTAGCGGGGGTAGCGGTGAGCAGTTCTTC

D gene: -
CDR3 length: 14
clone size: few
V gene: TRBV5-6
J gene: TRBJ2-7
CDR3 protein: CASSLAAGAQEQYF
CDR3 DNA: TGTGCCAGCAGCTTGGCCGCGGGGGCTCAGGAGCAGTACTTC

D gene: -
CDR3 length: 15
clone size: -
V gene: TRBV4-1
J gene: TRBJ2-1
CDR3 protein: CASSQPSQGVNEQFF
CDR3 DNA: TGCGCCAGCAGCCAACCCTCCCAGGGCGTCAATGAGCAGTTCTTC

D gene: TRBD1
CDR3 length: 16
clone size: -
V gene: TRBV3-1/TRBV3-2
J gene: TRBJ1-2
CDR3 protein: CASSQGAGGNGYGYTF
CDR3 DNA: TGTGCCAGCAGCCAAGGCGCAGGGGGCAATGGCTATGGCTACACCTTC

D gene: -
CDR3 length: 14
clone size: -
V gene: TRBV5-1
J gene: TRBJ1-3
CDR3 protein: CASSPGESGNTIYF
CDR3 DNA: TGCGCCAGCAGCCCAGGGGAGAGTGGAAACACCATATATTTT

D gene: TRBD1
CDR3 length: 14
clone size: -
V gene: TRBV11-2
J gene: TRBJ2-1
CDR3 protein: CASSSGTVYNEQFF
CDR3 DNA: TGTGCCAGCAGCTCCGGGACAGTCTACAATGAGCAGTTCTTC

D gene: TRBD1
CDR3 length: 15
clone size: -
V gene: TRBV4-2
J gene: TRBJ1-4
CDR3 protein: CASSIQGASNEKLFF
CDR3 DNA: TGTGCCAGCAGCATACAGGGGGCCTCTAATGAAAAACTGTTTTTT

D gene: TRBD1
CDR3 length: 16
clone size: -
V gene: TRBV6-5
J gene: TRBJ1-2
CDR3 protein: CASSYSGTGGNYGYTF
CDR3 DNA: TGTGCCAGCAGTTACTCCGGGACAGGGGGCAACTATGGCTACACCTTC

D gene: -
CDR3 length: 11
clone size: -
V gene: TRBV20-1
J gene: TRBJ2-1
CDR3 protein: CSASGGIEQFF
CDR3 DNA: TGCAGTGCTAGCGGGGGTATTGAGCAGTTCTTC

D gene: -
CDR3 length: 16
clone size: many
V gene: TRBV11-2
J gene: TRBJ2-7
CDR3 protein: CASSPLRRQSSYEQYF
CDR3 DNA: TGTGCCAGCAGCCCCCTCCGCCGACAGAGCTCCTACGAGCAGTACTTC